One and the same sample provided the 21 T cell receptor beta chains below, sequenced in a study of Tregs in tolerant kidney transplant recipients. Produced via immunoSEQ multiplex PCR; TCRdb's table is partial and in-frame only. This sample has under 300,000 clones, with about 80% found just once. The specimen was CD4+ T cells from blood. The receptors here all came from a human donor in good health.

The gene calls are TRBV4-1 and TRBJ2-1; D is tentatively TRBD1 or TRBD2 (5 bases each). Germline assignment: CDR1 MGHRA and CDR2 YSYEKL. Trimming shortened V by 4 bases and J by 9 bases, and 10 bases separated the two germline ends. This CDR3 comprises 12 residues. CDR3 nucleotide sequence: TGCGCCAGCAGCCGTCTGAGGGGTGAGCAGTTCTTC. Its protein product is CASSRLRGEQFF.

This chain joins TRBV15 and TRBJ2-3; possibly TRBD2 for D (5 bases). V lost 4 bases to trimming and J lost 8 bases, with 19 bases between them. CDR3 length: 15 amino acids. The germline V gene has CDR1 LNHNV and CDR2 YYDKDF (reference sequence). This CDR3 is CATSKTRTSFVTQYF. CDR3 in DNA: TGTGCCACCAGCAAGACAAGAACTAGTTTTGTTACGCAGTATTTT.

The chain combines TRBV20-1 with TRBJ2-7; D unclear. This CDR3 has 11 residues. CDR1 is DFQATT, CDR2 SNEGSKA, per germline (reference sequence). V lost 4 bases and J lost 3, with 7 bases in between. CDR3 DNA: TGCAGTGCTAAGGGCAGCTACGAGCAGTACTTC. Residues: CSAKGSYEQYF.

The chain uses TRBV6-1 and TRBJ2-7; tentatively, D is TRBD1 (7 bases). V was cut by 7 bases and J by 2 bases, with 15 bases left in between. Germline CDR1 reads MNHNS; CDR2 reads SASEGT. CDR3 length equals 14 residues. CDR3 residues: CASKFQGGTYEQYF. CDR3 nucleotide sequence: TGTGCCAGCAAATTTCAGGGGGGAACCTACGAGCAGTACTTC.

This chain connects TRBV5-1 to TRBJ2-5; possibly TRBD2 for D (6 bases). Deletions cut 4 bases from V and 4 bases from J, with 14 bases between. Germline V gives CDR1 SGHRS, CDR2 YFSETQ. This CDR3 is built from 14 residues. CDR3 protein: CASSPPGTRETQYF. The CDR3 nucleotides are TGCGCCAGCAGCCCCCCCGGGACTCGAGAGACCCAGTACTTC.

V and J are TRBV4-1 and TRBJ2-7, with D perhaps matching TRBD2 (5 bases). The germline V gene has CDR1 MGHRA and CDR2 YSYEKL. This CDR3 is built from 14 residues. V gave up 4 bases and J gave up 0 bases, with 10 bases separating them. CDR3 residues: CASSRGGTSYEQYF. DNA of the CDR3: TGCGCCAGCAGCCGAGGAGGAACCTCCTACGAGCAGTACTTC.

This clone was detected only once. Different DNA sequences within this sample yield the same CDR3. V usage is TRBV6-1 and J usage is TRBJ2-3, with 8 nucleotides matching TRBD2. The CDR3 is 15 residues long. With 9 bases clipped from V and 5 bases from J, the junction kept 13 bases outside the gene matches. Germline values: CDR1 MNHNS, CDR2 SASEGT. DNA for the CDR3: TGTGCCAGTTTGCTGGCGGGGGGCACGGGAGATACGCAGTATTTT. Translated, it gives CASLLAGGTGDTQYF.

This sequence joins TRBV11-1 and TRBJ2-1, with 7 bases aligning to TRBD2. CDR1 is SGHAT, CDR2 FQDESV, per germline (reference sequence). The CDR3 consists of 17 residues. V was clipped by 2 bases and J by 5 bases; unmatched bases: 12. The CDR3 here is CASSLFPRGGVNNEQFF. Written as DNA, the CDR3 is TGTGCCAGCAGCTTATTCCCTCGTGGGGGGGTAAACAATGAGCAGTTCTTC.

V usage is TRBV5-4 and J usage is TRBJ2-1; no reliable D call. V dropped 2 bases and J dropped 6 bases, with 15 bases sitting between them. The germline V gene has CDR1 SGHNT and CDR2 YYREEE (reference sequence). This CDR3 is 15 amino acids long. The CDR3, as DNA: TGTGCCAGCAGCTTCCCCGGGTTATCTGGCAATGAGCAGTTCTTC. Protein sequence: CASSFPGLSGNEQFF.

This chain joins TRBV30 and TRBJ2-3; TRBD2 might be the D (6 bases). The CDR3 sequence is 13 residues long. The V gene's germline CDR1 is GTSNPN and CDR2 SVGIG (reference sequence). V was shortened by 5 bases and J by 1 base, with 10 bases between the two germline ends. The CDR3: CAWGQRGTDTQYF. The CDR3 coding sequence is TGTGCCTGGGGCCAGCGGGGCACAGATACGCAGTATTTT.

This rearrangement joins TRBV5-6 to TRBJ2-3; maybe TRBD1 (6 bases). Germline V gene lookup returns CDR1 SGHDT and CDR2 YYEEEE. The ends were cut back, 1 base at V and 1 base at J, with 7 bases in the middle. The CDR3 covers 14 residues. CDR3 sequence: CASSLYRGTDTQYF. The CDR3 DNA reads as TGTGCCAGCAGCTTGTACAGGGGCACAGATACGCAGTATTTT. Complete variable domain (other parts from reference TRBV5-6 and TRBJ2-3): DAGVTQSPTHLIKTRGQQVTLRCSPKSGHDTVSWYQQALGQGPQFIFQYYEEEERQRGNFPDRFSGHQFPNYSSELNVNALLLGDSALYLCASSLYRGTDTQYFGPGTRLTVL.

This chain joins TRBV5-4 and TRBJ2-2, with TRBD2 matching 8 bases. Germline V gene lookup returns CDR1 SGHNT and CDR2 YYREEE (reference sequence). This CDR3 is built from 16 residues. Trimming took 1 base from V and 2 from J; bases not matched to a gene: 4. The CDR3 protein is CASSLRLAFNTGELFF. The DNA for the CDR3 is TGTGCCAGCAGCTTGAGACTAGCGTTCAACACCGGGGAGCTGTTTTTT.

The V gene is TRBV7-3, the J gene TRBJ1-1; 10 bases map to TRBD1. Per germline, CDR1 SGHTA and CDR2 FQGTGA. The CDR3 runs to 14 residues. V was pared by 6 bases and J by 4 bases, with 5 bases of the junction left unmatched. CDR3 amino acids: CASSRTGGTTEAFF. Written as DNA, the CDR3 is TGTGCCAGCAGTCGGACAGGGGGGACCACTGAAGCTTTCTTT.

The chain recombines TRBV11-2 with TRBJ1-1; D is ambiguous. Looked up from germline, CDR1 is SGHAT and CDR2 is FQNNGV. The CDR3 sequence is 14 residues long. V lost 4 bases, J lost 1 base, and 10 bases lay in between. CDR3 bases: TGTGCCAGCAGCTCCCAGAGAAGGAACACTGAAGCTTTCTTT. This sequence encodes CASSSQRRNTEAFF.

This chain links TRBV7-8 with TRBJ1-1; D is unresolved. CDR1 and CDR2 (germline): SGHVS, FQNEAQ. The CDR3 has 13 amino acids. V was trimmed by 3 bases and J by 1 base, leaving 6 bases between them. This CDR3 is CASSFYQNTEAFF. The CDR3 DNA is TGTGCCAGCAGCTTTTACCAGAACACTGAAGCTTTCTTT.

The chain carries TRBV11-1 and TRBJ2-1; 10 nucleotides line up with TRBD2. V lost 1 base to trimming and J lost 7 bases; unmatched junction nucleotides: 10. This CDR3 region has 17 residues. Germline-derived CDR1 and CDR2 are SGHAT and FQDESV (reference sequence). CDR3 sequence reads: CASSLGSSGRKSNEQFF. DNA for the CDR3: TGTGCCAGCAGCTTAGGATCTAGCGGGAGAAAAAGTAATGAGCAGTTCTTC.

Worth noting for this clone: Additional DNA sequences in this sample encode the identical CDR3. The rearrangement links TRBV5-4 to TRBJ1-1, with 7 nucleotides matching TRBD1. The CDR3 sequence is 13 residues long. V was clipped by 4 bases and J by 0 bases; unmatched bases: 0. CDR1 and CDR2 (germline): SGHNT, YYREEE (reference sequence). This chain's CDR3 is CASSTGVNTEAFF. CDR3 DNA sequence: TGTGCCAGCAGCACAGGGGTGAACACTGAAGCTTTCTTT.

The CDR3 DNA reads as TGTGCCAGCCGAGAGGTGGGAAACACTGAAGCTTTCTTT. Amino acid sequence: CASREVGNTEAFF. This sequence joins TRBV18 and TRBJ1-1; D not certain. Trimming cost V 8 bases and J 2 bases, with 12 bases left between them. Germline V CDR1 and CDR2: KGHSH, LQKENI. The CDR3 spans 13 residues.

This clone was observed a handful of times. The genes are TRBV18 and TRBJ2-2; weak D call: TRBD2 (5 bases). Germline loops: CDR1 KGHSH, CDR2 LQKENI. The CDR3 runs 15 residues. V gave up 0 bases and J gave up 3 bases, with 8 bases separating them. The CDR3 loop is CASSPPRVDTGELFF. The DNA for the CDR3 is TGTGCCAGCTCACCACCGAGGGTGGACACCGGGGAGCTGTTTTTT.

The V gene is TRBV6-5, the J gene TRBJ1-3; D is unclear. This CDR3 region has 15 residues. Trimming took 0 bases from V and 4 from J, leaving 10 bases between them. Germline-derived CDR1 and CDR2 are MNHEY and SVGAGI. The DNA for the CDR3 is TGTGCCAGCAGTTACTCGATTACGGACGGAAACACCATATATTTT. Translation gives CASSYSITDGNTIYF.

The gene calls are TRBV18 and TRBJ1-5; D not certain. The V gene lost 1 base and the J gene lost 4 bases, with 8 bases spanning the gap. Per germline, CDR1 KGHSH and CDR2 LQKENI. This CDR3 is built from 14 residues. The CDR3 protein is CASSPQMGNQPQHF. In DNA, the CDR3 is TGTGCCAGCTCACCACAAATGGGAAATCAGCCCCAGCATTTT.